A single sample is the source of the 10 T cell receptor beta chains below, sequenced in a study of blood T cell repertoires in COVID-19. Produced via immunoSEQ multiplex PCR; TCRdb's table is partial and in-frame only. The table includes about 210,000 clones, about nine tenths detected once. The sequencing sample was made of peripheral blood. The source is a man aged 65 to 79 with acute or convalescent COVID-19.

The DNA for the CDR3 is TGTGCCAGCGCAACAGGGGTGAACACTGAAGCTTTCTTT. This encodes CASATGVNTEAFF. This chain joins TRBV30 and TRBJ1-1; 7 bases agree with TRBD1. There are 13 residues in the CDR3. The germline gives CDR1 GTSNPN, CDR2 SVGIG (reference sequence). The ends lost 8 bases at V and 0 bases at J; junction bases unmatched: 6.

V usage is TRBV28 and J usage is TRBJ2-2, with 10 bases lining up with TRBD2. With V trimmed by 7 bases and J by 5 bases, 13 bases remained unmatched. CDR1 is MDHEN, CDR2 SYDVKM, per germline. This CDR3 has 17 residues. This CDR3 reads CASTPGGASGSTGELFF. The CDR3 DNA follows: TGTGCCAGCACTCCCGGGGGGGCTAGCGGGAGTACCGGGGAGCTGTTTTTT.

The chain links TRBV14 to TRBJ2-1; D perhaps matches TRBD1 (6 bases). This CDR3 has 15 residues. V shed 5 bases and J shed 6 bases, with 17 bases lying between them. Germline V CDR1 and CDR2: SGHDN, FVKESK. This CDR3 reads CASSLIDRFLNEQFF. The DNA of the CDR3 is TGTGCCAGCAGCTTGATCGACAGGTTCCTCAATGAGCAGTTCTTC.

The gene calls are TRBV11-2 and TRBJ1-3; D unclear. From germline, CDR1 is SGHAT and CDR2 FQNNGV. The V and J ends lost 2 bases and 0 bases respectively, with 11 bases between them. The CDR3 has 16 amino acids. CDR3 bases: TGTGCCAGCAGCTTATTTGGGAGGACCTCTGGAAACACCATATATTTT. Translation gives CASSLFGRTSGNTIYF.

The rearrangement joins TRBV5-6 to TRBJ2-1; D not certain. V was pared by 4 bases and J by 0 bases, with 11 bases between. The CDR3 sequence is 15 residues long. Germline loops: CDR1 SGHDT, CDR2 YYEEEE. CDR3 region: CASSASSSSYNEQFF. The DNA for the CDR3 is TGTGCCAGCAGCGCTTCCTCGAGCTCCTACAATGAGCAGTTCTTC.

Points on this clone: The same CDR3 can be traced to other DNA sequences in this sample. The J gene is TRBJ1-1, the V gene TRBV3-1 (or the pseudogene TRBV3-2), with a tentative D call TRBD1 (5 bases). CDR1 and CDR2 (germline): LGHDT, YNNKEL (reference sequence). V was pared by 1 base and J by 4 bases, with 10 bases between. CDR3 length: 14 residues. The CDR3 region has the DNA TGTGCCAGCAGCCAAGCAGGGATTGGCACTGAAGCTTTCTTT. Amino acids: CASSQAGIGTEAFF.

V is TRBV11-2 and J is TRBJ2-1; tentatively, D is TRBD2 (5 bases). V was shortened by 7 bases and J by 2 bases, with 12 bases between the two germline ends. There are 14 residues in the CDR3. Germline CDR1 reads SGHAT; CDR2 reads FQNNGV. CDR3 bases: TGTGCCAGCACCCCGGATAGCGCCTACAATGAGCAGTTCTTC. Its translation: CASTPDSAYNEQFF.

This chain links TRBV29-1 with TRBJ1-1, with D tentatively TRBD1 (6 bases). There are 11 residues in the CDR3. Germline V gives CDR1 SQVTM, CDR2 ANQGSEA. The V end was cut by 6 bases, the J end by 7 bases, with 12 bases between. CDR3 region: CSVATGNEAFF. The CDR3 bases are TGCAGCGTCGCCACAGGGAATGAAGCTTTCTTT.

This clone was seen only once. CDR3 sequence: CASNPTGFNGYTF. In nucleotides, the CDR3 is TGTGCCAGTAACCCGACAGGATTCAATGGCTACACCTTC. V is TRBV19 and J is TRBJ1-2; tentative D call: TRBD1 (6 bases). The length of the CDR3 is 13 residues. CDR1 LNHDA and CDR2 SQIVND come from the germline V gene (reference sequence). Trimming removed 7 bases at V and 6 bases at J, with 15 bases between.

This clone was observed a handful of times. The chain is built from TRBV7-8 and TRBJ2-7; a possible D gene is TRBD2 (6 bases). The V gene's germline CDR1 is SGHVS and CDR2 FQNEAQ. The CDR3 has 14 residues. The V end lost 5 bases, the J end lost 3 bases, and 14 bases lay between the germline ends. For the CDR3, the DNA is TGTGCCAGCAGCCCGTGGGGGGAGAACTACGAGCAGTACTTC. It specifies CASSPWGENYEQYF. The full variable domain, completed using reference TRBV7-8 and TRBJ2-7, is GAGVSQSPRYKVAKRGQDVALRCDPISGHVSLFWYQQALGQGPEFLTYFQNEAQLDKSGLPSDRFFAERPEGSVSTLKIQRTQQEDSAVYLCASSPWGENYEQYFGPGTRLTVT.